This T cell receptor (beta chain) derives from a study of molecular identifiers for immune sequencing clone quantification. Findings and caveats of the study: In naive cells, clones above 20 RNA copies held under 1% of molecules, whereas in effector cells they held over 98%.

This clonotype was seen ten or more times. The antigen remains unidentified. V was cut by 5 bases and J by 4 bases, with 14 bases left in between. The CDR3 has 14 amino acids. Germline-derived CDR1 and CDR2 are SQVTM and ANQGSEA. TCRdb fed the PCR reads into MiXCR, producing one record per CDR3 protein. The sample lists about 510,000 distinct CDR3 sequences; about a quarter were seen once. This sequence originates from a human donor in good health. Some libraries in this study had Jurkat cell RNA spiked in. Sequencing was carried out using naive CD8+ T cells from blood, with Jurkat cell RNA spiked in. This sample's subset: FACS-sorted CD8+CD4-CCR7+CD45RA+ naive T cells. The chain joins TRBV29-1 to TRBJ2-2, with D hard to call. CDR3 nucleotide sequence: TGCAGCGTTAGTTCCAGAGAGATCACCGGGGAGCTGTTTTTT. Its protein is CSVSSREITGELFF.